Listed here is a single T cell receptor beta chain. The data were obtained in a study of blood T cell repertoires in COVID-19. Study overall: Specimens from acute and convalescent COVID-19 originated in the United States, Italy and Spain. T cells, B-cell-depleted T cells, or PBMCs provided the cDNA or gDNA that served as material.

Authors' analysis steps: Reference gene primer amplification in the assay estimated nucleated cell counts. Using immunoSEQ multiplex PCR, the repertoire was profiled, and TCRdb retains in-frame clones only, with some absent. V and J calls plus clone size are reproduced from that table; the DNA served to infer D and trimming. The sample yields fewer than 200,000 clones, around four fifths seen once. The sample was peripheral blood. The sequence came from an elderly woman with acute or convalescent COVID-19.

The CDR3 is CASSQAISGANVLTF. The CDR3 nucleotides are TGTGCCAGCAGCCAAGCAATCTCTGGGGCCAACGTCCTGACTTTC. The J gene is TRBJ2-6, the V gene TRBV14; D gene uncertain. CDR1 SGHDN and CDR2 FVKESK come from the germline V gene. The CDR3 is 15 residues long. The V end lost 1 base, the J end lost 0 bases, and 4 bases lay between the germline ends.